These T cell receptor beta chains were read from a single sample in a study of blood T cell repertoires in COVID-19. Using immunoSEQ multiplex PCR, the repertoire was profiled, and TCRdb retains in-frame clones only, with some absent. The data contain about 140,000 clones, about 87% of them singletons. The sample comprised peripheral blood. The receptor set was obtained from a woman of 80 years or more with acute or convalescent COVID-19. Both conserved end residues are part of each CDR3. The D gene is left open where the match is weak. A clone size is listed for some rows: how often the clone was seen (once, few, many), or a class if it is expanded.

TRBJ2-6,NA,TRBV5-4,TRBD1,CASTLGGTDSGANVLTF,TGTGCCAGCACCCTTGGTGGGACAGACTCTGGGGCCAACGTCCTGACTTTC
TRBJ2-7,NA,TRBV7-2,NA,CASSLAGGVDEQYF,TGTGCCAGCAGCTTAGCAGGGGGAGTTGACGAGCAGTACTTC
TRBJ2-1,once,TRBV19,TRBD1,CASSDRGEQFF,TGTGCCAGTAGTGACAGGGGAGAGCAGTTCTTC
TRBJ2-2,NA,TRBV18,TRBD2,CASSPGLAGAPTGELFF,TGTGCCAGCTCACCGGGACTAGCGGGGGCCCCAACCGGGGAGCTGTTTTTT
TRBJ2-2,few,TRBV11-3,TRBD1,CASSFDRGGTGELFF,TGTGCCAGCAGCTTCGACAGGGGAGGAACCGGGGAGCTGTTTTTT
TRBJ2-7,NA,TRBV2,TRBD1,CASTKELTGLEQYF,TGTGCCAGCACCAAGGAACTGACAGGGCTCGAGCAGTACTTC
TRBJ2-3,NA,TRBV6-6,TRBD1,CASRGQGAQPDTQYF,TGTGCCAGCAGAGGACAGGGGGCACAACCAGATACGCAGTATTTT
TRBJ1-4,NA,TRBV7-2,NA,CASSSEGVTNEKLFF,TGTGCCAGCAGCTCTGAAGGGGTAACTAATGAAAAACTGTTTTTT
TRBJ1-1,NA,TRBV6-1,NA,CASSEKEGITAFF,TGTGCCAGCAGTGAAAAGGAGGGGATAACGGCTTTCTTT
TRBJ2-5,NA,TRBV4-1,TRBD1,CASSQRTGETQYF,TGCGCCAGCAGCCAGCGGACAGGGGAGACCCAGTACTTC
TRBJ1-1,once,TRBV7-9,NA,CASSFQQGEAFF,TGTGCCAGCAGCTTTCAACAGGGCGAAGCTTTCTTT
TRBJ1-2,once,TRBV5-1,NA,CASSPSGDYGYTF,TGCGCCAGCAGCCCCTCAGGGGACTATGGCTACACCTTC
TRBJ1-2,NA,TRBV5-1,NA,CASSPGLQGGYTF,TGCGCCAGCAGCCCCGGCCTCCAGGGAGGCTACACCTTC
TRBJ1-5,NA,TRBV15,TRBD1,CATQPGQGGNQPQHF,TGTGCCACCCAACCGGGACAGGGGGGAAATCAGCCCCAGCATTTT
TRBJ1-1,NA,TRBV2,TRBD1,CASSGQGAGAFF,TGTGCCAGCAGTGGACAGGGGGCGGGGGCTTTCTTT
TRBJ1-2,NA,TRBV30,TRBD1,CAWSVRTGGRYTF,TGTGCCTGGAGTGTTCGGACAGGGGGTCGCTACACCTTC
TRBJ1-5,NA,TRBV28,TRBD1,CASRGGDRGTQPQHF,TGTGCCAGCAGGGGCGGGGACAGGGGAACTCAGCCCCAGCATTTT
TRBJ1-2,once,TRBV4-3,NA,CASSQDPPTGGARGYGYTF,TGCGCCAGCAGCCAAGACCCCCCGACTGGGGGGGCGCGGGGCTATGGCTACACCTTC
TRBJ1-6,NA,TRBV7-9,NA,CASSPLAGLGNSPLHF,TGTGCCAGCAGCCCCCTCGCGGGACTGGGTAATTCACCCCTCCACTTT
TRBJ1-5,NA,TRBV6-2/TRBV6-3,TRBD1,CASSYQGEPNQPQHF,TGTGCCAGCAGTTACCAGGGGGAACCAAATCAGCCCCAGCATTTT
TRBJ1-1,NA,TRBV30,TRBD1,CAWSKTGGTEAFF,TGTGCCTGGAGTAAAACAGGGGGCACTGAAGCTTTCTTT
TRBJ1-1,NA,TRBV30,NA,CAWTTGPNTEAFF,TGTGCCTGGACCACAGGACCTAACACTGAAGCTTTCTTT
TRBJ1-6,NA,TRBV19,TRBD1,CASSVDRVSPLHF,TGTGCCAGTAGTGTGGACAGGGTGTCACCCCTCCACTTT
TRBJ1-6,NA,TRBV7-9,NA,CASSLGAADNSPLHF,TGTGCCAGCAGCTTAGGGGCAGCAGATAATTCACCCCTCCACTTT
TRBJ2-1,NA,TRBV7-2,TRBD2,CASSLRGGYNEQFF,TGTGCCAGCAGCTTACGCGGGGGCTACAATGAGCAGTTCTTC
TRBJ1-2,NA,TRBV5-6,TRBD1,CASSRDRVYGYTF,TGTGCCAGCAGCCGCGACAGGGTTTATGGCTACACCTTC
TRBJ2-7,few,TRBV6-2/TRBV6-3,TRBD1,CASSTDRGPPYEQYF,TGTGCCAGCAGTACTGACAGGGGCCCTCCCTACGAGCAGTACTTC
TRBJ1-2,NA,TRBV19,TRBD1,CASSSPDRGRDGYTF,TGTGCCAGTAGCAGCCCCGACAGGGGGCGGGATGGCTACACCTTC
TRBJ2-7,NA,TRBV6-5,NA,CASSTGTPGLGQYF,TGTGCCAGCAGCACCGGGACACCGGGCTTGGGGCAGTACTTC
TRBJ1-1,NA,TRBV7-9,TRBD1,CASSSQGGRMNTEAFF,TGTGCCAGCAGCTCCCAGGGGGGCAGGATGAACACTGAAGCTTTCTTT
TRBJ1-6,NA,TRBV6-1,NA,CASSDRGWGYYNSPLHF,TGTGCCAGCAGTGACAGGGGTTGGGGCTACTATAATTCACCCCTCCACTTT
TRBJ1-1,NA,TRBV10-3,NA,CAISSTENRVGTEAFF,TGTGCCATCAGTTCCACCGAAAACAGGGTGGGCACTGAAGCTTTCTTT
TRBJ2-7,NA,TRBV18,TRBD1,CASSSGTGYYEQYF,TGTGCCAGCTCATCCGGGACAGGGTACTACGAGCAGTACTTC
TRBJ2-7,NA,TRBV19,NA,CASTEQVMSYEQYF,TGTGCCAGTACTGAACAGGTAATGTCCTACGAGCAGTACTTC
TRBJ2-6,once,TRBV7-2,NA,CASSFGISGANVLTF,TGTGCCAGCAGCTTCGGGATCTCTGGGGCCAACGTCCTGACTTTC
TRBJ2-1,few,TRBV5-1,TRBD2,CASSLDLAGVNEQFF,TGCGCCAGCAGCTTGGACCTAGCGGGGGTCAATGAGCAGTTCTTC
TRBJ2-1,NA,TRBV9,NA,CASSRRSPLNRDEQFF,TGTGCCAGCTCCCGTAGGTCCCCGCTGAACCGGGATGAGCAGTTCTTC
TRBJ1-1,NA,TRBV11-1,NA,CASSLGRATEAFF,TGTGCCAGCAGCTTGGGCAGGGCCACTGAAGCTTTCTTT
TRBJ2-2,NA,TRBV3-1/TRBV3-2,TRBD1,CASSQDSGGNTGELFF,TGTGCCAGCAGCCAAGATTCAGGGGGGAACACCGGGGAGCTGTTTTTT